Following are 21 T cell receptor beta chains from one sample sequenced in a study of T cells in Graves' hyperthyroidism and ophthalmopathy. From RNA transcripts, TCR beta CDR3 regions were amplified. In the first-round RT-PCR of the TCR CDR3, the HTBI primer set was used. MiXCR was run by TCRdb on the multiplex PCR reads, yielding one entry per CDR3 protein. Of roughly 500,000 distinct CDR3 sequences listed, approximately 23% are singletons. Material: blood. These receptors were taken from a woman aged 70-85 years with Graves' ophthalmopathy.

This clonotype was counted a few times. The chain uses TRBV30 and TRBJ1-1; D uncertain. The V and J ends lost 0 bases and 5 bases respectively, with 10 bases between them. Germline V gene lookup returns CDR1 GTSNPN and CDR2 SVGIG (reference sequence). CDR3 length: 13 residues. CDR3 nucleotides: TGTGCCTGGAGTGTACAGACATATACTGAAGCTTTCTTT. Translation gives CAWSVQTYTEAFF.

This clonotype was picked up many times. J is TRBJ1-1 and V is TRBV5-1; D is perhaps TRBD1 (6 bases). The CDR3 is 15 amino acids. The ends were cut back, 4 bases at V and 1 base at J, with 14 bases in the middle. The V gene's germline CDR1 is SGHRS and CDR2 YFSETQ. Here the CDR3 reads CASSPVQGQNTEAFF. CDR3 bases: TGCGCCAGCAGCCCCGTGCAGGGGCAGAACACTGAAGCTTTCTTT.

The gene calls are TRBV6-1 and TRBJ1-6, with TRBD1 as a possible D gene (6 bases). This CDR3 is built from 14 residues. Trimming took off 7 bases at V and 6 bases at J, with 13 bases between the two ends. CDR1 and CDR2 (germline): MNHNS, SASEGT. CDR3 sequence: CASILGGSNSPLHF. CDR3 nucleotide sequence: TGTGCCAGCATCCTCGGGGGCAGTAATTCACCCCTCCACTTT.

This clonotype showed up just a few times. CDR3 residues: CASKLTASVDTQYF. The CDR3 DNA reads TGTGCCAGCAAATTAACGGCGTCAGTAGATACGCAGTATTTT. This chain connects TRBV7-9 to TRBJ2-3; D remains ambiguous. Looked up from germline, CDR1 is SEHNR and CDR2 is FQNEAQ (reference sequence). The CDR3 runs 14 residues. Trimming took 7 bases from V and 5 from J, leaving 16 bases between them.

This clonotype was picked up one time. The V and J genes are TRBV4-1 and TRBJ2-2; D call uncertain. CDR1 MGHRA and CDR2 YSYEKL come from the germline V gene. The CDR3 has 14 amino acids. V lost 6 bases to trimming and J lost 5 bases, with 13 bases between them. CDR3 residues: CASRPTLGTGELFF. The CDR3 nucleotides read TGCGCCAGCAGACCTACCCTGGGAACCGGGGAGCTGTTTTTT.

Many counts were recorded for this clonotype. The chain is built from TRBV12-3 or TRBV12-4 and TRBJ1-1; no definite D call. The length of the CDR3 is 14 residues. V lost 3 bases, J lost 3 bases, and 11 bases lay in between. CDR3: CASSFYERDTEAFF. DNA for the CDR3: TGTGCCAGCAGTTTTTACGAAAGAGACACTGAAGCTTTCTTT.

The chain recombines TRBV20-1 with TRBJ2-7, with TRBD2 matching 12 bases. The V and J ends lost 5 bases and 2 bases, in that order; junction bases with no gene match: 7. Looked up from germline, CDR1 is DFQATT and CDR2 is SNEGSKA (reference sequence). The CDR3 runs 15 residues. The CDR3 sequence is CSASDWTSGTYEQYF. The CDR3 nucleotides read TGCAGTGCTTCTGACTGGACTAGCGGGACCTACGAGCAGTACTTC.

The chain recombines TRBV10-3 with TRBJ1-4; TRBD1 might be the D (6 bases). The CDR3 is 13 residues long. Germline V lookup: CDR1 ENHRY, CDR2 SYGVKD. Between the trimmed V and J ends, which lost 10 bases and 3 bases, there was a span of 12 bases. The CDR3 DNA reads TGTGCCACCAGAGGGGGGCCTAATGAAAAACTGTTTTTT. This codes for CATRGGPNEKLFF.

This clonotype has a handful of counts. The chain combines TRBV6-1 with TRBJ2-7; 7 bases are a match to TRBD1. The CDR3 runs to 13 residues. V was pared by 6 bases and J by 7 bases, with 9 bases of the junction left unmatched. The germline V gene encodes CDR1 MNHNS and CDR2 SASEGT. CDR3 protein: CASRASGQLEQYF. CDR3 bases: TGTGCCAGCAGGGCTTCGGGACAGTTAGAGCAGTACTTC.

In its sample, this clonotype was seen many times. V is TRBV5-1 and J is TRBJ1-2, with D hard to call. Germline V gives CDR1 SGHRS, CDR2 YFSETQ. V was cut by 2 bases and J by 0 bases, with 8 bases left in between. The CDR3 consists of 14 residues. The CDR3 region is CASSLKGPNYGYTF. As DNA, the CDR3 is TGCGCCAGCAGCTTAAAAGGTCCTAACTATGGCTACACCTTC. The whole variable domain, filled in from reference TRBV5-1 and TRBJ1-2, reads KAGVTQTPRYLIKTRGQQVTLSCSPISGHRSVSWYQQTPGQGLQFLFEYFSETQRNKGNFPGRFSGRQFSNSRSEMNVSTLELGDSALYLCASSLKGPNYGYTFGSGTRLTVV.

This clonotype was seen a few times. This chain joins TRBV5-4 and TRBJ2-7; possible D gene TRBD2, 6 bases. V dropped 2 bases and J dropped 3 bases, with 15 bases sitting between them. This CDR3 has 15 amino acids. Germline V CDR1 and CDR2: SGHNT, YYREEE (reference sequence). CDR3 sequence (DNA): TGTGCCAGCAGCTTTGGGGCGGGAACAGGCTACGAGCAGTACTTC. It translates to CASSFGAGTGYEQYF.

The table lists this clonotype with a few counts. The rearrangement joins TRBV20-1 to TRBJ1-5; the D is unclear. The V end was cut by 1 base, the J end by 1 base, with 11 bases between. The CDR3 consists of 15 residues. CDR1 is DFQATT, CDR2 SNEGSKA, per germline (reference sequence). CDR3 loop: CSARVGSPSNQPQHF. The DNA for the CDR3 is TGCAGTGCTAGAGTCGGCAGCCCGAGCAATCAGCCCCAGCATTTT.

This clonotype has only a few counts. The chain carries TRBV18 and TRBJ2-5, with D unclear. This CDR3 is built from 14 residues. CDR1 is KGHSH, CDR2 LQKENI, per germline. The V end lost 3 bases, the J end lost 4 bases, and 12 bases lay between the germline ends. The CDR3 bases are TGTGCCAGCTCACCGGATGAGGCTTCAGAGACCCAGTACTTC. Its protein is CASSPDEASETQYF.

The chain couples TRBV29-1 to TRBJ2-7, with D maybe TRBD2 (6 bases). CDR3 size: 13 residues. The germline CDR1 and CDR2 sequences are SQVTM and ANQGSEA. Trimming took 4 bases from V and 1 from J, leaving 11 bases between them. The CDR3 loop reads CSVGVAVSYEQYF. DNA of the CDR3: TGCAGCGTTGGGGTAGCGGTATCCTACGAGCAGTACTTC.

Points on this clonotype: A read error may produce the germline difference seen at one junction end. This chain uses TRBV6-2 or TRBV6-3 with TRBJ2-3; D may be TRBD1 (6 bases). This CDR3 is 14 amino acids long. The germline gives CDR1 MNHEY, CDR2 SVGEGT. The DNA of the CDR3 is TGTGTCAGCAGCAAACAGGGCACCACAGATACGCAGTATTTT. This encodes CVSSKQGTTDTQYF.

The chain links TRBV3-1 to TRBJ1-2; D remains ambiguous. Germline V gene lookup returns CDR1 LGHDT and CDR2 YNNKEL (reference sequence). This CDR3 region has 12 residues. V was cut by 2 bases and J by 8 bases, with 9 bases left in between. CDR3 loop: CASSQPIKGYTF. The CDR3 DNA sequence: TGTGCCAGCAGCCAACCCATTAAGGGCTACACCTTC.

The chain has TRBV5-1 and TRBJ2-1; the D gene is possibly TRBD2 (5 bases). Germline V lookup: CDR1 SGHRS, CDR2 YFSETQ. The V and J ends lost 6 bases and 9 bases respectively, with 16 bases between them. The CDR3 is 13 residues long. The CDR3 DNA reads TGCGCCAGCAATGGAGATAGCGCGGCTGAGCAGTTCTTC. Encoded protein: CASNGDSAAEQFF.

This chain uses TRBV20-1 with TRBJ2-7, with 9 bases identical to TRBD1. CDR1 is DFQATT and CDR2 is SNEGSKA in the germline V gene (reference sequence). The ends lost 4 bases at V and 3 bases at J; junction bases unmatched: 7. CDR3 length equals 14 residues. Here the CDR3 DNA reads TGCAGTGCTACAAAAGGGACAGGGAGCTACGAGCAGTACTTC. It yields the protein CSATKGTGSYEQYF.

This clonotype occurred a few times. This chain connects TRBV20-1 to TRBJ2-3; 11 nucleotides agree with TRBD2. Germline V lookup: CDR1 DFQATT, CDR2 SNEGSKA (reference sequence). This CDR3 contains 15 residues. V gave up 6 bases and J gave up 7 bases; unmatched junction bases: 12. CDR3: CSAPRTSGSQYTQYF. The CDR3 nucleotides are TGCAGTGCACCAAGAACTAGCGGGAGTCAATATACGCAGTATTTT.

Only a few counts were recorded for this clonotype. The V gene is TRBV3-1, the J gene TRBJ1-4; D may be TRBD1 (5 bases). The ends were cut back, 4 bases at V and 8 bases at J, with 14 bases in the middle. There are 14 residues in the CDR3. Germline CDR1 and CDR2: LGHDT and YNNKEL (reference sequence). CDR3 sequence reads: CASSPGTREEKLFF. In nucleotides, the CDR3 is TGTGCCAGCAGCCCCGGGACCAGGGAGGAAAAACTGTTTTTT.

The chain uses TRBV6-2 or TRBV6-3 and TRBJ2-2; no reliable D call. V gave up 5 bases and J gave up 3 bases, with 16 bases separating them. This CDR3 has 16 amino acids. CDR1 is MNHEY and CDR2 is SVGEGT in the germline V gene. The CDR3 DNA sequence: TGTGCCAGCAGTCCAAGGGCCACCGTTGACACCGGGGAGCTGTTTTTT. Its protein product is CASSPRATVDTGELFF.